This TCR beta chain is drawn from a study of T cells after yellow fever vaccination. The CDR3 extends over 13 amino acids. Trimming stripped 2 bases from V and 2 bases from J, with 8 bases between. Germline values: CDR1 DFQATT, CDR2 SNEGSKA (reference sequence). This clonotype has more than one count but fewer than ten. One entry per CDR3 protein results from TCRdb running MiXCR on the 5' RACE reads. The table has some 350,000 distinct CDR3 sequences, roughly 12% seen once. Sequenced here: PBMCs, sampled on the day of the first yellow fever vaccination. J is TRBJ2-3 and V is TRBV20-1; no clear D. This clonotype originated in a man between 18 and 29 years old who received the YFV17D yellow fever vaccine. This chain's CDR3 is CSARTVPTDTQYF. The CDR3 coding sequence is TGCAGTGCTAGAACGGTTCCCACAGATACGCAGTATTTT.